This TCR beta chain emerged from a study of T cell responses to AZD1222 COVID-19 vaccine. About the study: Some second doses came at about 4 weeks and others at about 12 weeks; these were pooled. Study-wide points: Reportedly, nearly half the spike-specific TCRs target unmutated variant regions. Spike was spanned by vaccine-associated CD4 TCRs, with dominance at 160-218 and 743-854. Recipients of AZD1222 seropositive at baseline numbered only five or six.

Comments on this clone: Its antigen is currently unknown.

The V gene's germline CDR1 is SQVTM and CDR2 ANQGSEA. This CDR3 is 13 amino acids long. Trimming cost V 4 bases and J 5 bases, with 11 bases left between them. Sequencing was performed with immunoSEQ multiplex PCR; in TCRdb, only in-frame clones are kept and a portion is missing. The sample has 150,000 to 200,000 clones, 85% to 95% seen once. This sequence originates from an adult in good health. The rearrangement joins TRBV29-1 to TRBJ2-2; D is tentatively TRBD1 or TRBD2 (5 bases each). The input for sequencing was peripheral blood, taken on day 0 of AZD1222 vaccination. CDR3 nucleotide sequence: TGCAGCGTTGGGGGGACCGGGACCGGGGAGCTGTTTTTT. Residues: CSVGGTGTGELFF.